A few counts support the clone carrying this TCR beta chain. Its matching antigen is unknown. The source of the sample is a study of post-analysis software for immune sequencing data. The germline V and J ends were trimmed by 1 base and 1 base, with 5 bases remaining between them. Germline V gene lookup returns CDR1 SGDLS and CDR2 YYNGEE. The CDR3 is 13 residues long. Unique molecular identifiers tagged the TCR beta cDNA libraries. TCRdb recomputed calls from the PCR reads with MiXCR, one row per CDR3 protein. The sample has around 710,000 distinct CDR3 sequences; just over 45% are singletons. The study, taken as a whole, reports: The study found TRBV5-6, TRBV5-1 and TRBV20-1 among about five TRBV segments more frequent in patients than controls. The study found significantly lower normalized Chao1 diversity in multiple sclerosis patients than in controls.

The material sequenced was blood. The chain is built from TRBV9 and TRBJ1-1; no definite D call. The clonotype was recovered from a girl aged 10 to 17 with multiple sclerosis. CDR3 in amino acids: CASSVRANTEAFF. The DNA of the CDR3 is TGTGCCAGCAGCGTAAGGGCGAACACTGAAGCTTTCTTT. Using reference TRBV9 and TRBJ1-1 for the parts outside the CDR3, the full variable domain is DSGVTQTPKHLITATGQRVTLRCSPRSGDLSVYWYQQSLDQGLQFLIQYYNGEERAKGNILERFSAQQFPDLHSELNLSSLELGDSALYFCASSVRANTEAFFGQGTRLTVV.